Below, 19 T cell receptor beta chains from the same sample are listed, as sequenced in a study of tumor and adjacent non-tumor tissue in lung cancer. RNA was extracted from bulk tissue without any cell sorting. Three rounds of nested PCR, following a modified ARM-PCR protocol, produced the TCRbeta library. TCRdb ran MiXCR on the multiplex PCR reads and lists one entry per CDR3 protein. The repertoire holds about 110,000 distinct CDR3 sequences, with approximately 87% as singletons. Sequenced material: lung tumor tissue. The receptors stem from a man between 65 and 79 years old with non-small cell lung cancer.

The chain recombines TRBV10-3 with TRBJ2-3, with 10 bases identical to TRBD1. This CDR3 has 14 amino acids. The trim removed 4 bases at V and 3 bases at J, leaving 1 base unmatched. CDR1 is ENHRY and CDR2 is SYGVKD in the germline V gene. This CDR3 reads CAISGGQGTDTQYF. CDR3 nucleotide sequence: TGTGCCATCAGTGGGGGACAGGGGACAGATACGCAGTATTTT.

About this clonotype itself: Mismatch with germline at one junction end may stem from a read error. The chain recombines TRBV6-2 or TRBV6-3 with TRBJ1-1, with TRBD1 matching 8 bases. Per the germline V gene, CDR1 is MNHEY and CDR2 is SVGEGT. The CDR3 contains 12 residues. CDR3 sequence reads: CTSRDRNSEAFF. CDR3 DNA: TGTACCAGCAGGGACAGGAACTCTGAAGCTTTCTTT.

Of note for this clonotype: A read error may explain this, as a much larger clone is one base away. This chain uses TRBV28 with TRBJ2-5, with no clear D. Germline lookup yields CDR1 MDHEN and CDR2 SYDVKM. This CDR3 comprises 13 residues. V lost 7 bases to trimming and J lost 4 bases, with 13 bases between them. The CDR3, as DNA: TGTGCCAGCAAACTAACGGGTCCAGAGACCCAGTACTTC. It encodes CASKLTGPETQYF.

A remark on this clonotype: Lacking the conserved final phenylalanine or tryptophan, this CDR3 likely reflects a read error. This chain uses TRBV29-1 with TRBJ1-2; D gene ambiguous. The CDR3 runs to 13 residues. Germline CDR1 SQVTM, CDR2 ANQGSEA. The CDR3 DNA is TGCGGCGTTCTCCATACGGGAGCCTATGGCTACACCATC. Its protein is CGVLHTGAYGYTI.

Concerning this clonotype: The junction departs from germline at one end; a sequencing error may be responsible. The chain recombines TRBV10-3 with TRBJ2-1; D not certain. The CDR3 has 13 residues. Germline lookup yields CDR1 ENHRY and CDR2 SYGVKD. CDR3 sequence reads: CAISGSAYDEHFF. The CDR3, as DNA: TGTGCCATCAGTGGGTCGGCCTACGATGAGCACTTCTTC.

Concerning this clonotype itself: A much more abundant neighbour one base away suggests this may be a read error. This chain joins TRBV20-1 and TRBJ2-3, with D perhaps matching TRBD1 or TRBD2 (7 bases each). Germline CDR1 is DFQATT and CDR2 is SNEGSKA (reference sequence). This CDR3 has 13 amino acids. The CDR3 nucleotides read TGCAGTGCCGTTTGGGGGGGGACAGATACGCACTATTTT. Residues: CSAVWGGTDTHYF.

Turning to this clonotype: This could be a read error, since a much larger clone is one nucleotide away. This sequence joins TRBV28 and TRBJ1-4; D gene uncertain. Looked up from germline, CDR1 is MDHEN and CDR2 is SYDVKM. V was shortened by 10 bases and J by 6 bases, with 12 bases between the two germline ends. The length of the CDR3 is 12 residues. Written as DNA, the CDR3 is TGTGCCACCAGGAAGGAATATGAAAAACTGTTTTTT. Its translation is CATRKEYEKLFF.

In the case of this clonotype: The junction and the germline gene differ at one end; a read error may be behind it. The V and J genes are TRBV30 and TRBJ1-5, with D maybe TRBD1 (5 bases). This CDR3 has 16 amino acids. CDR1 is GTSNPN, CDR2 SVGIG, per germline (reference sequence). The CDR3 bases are TGTGCCTGGAGTACAGGCGGACCCTATAGCAATCAGTCCCAGCATTTT. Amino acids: CAWSTGGPYSNQSQHF. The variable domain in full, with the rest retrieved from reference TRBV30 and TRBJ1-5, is SQTIHQWPATLVQPVGSPLSLECTVEGTSNPNLYWYRQAAGRGLQLLFYSVGIGQISSEVPQNLSASRPQDRQFILSSKKLLLSDSGFYLCAWSTGGPYSNQSQHFGDGTRLSIL.

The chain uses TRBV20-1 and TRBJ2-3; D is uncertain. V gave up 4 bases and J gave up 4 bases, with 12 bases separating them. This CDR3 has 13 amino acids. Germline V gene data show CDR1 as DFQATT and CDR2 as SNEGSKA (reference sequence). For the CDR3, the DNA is TGCAGTGCTACTCCATGGGCCGCAGATACGCAGTATTTT. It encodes CSATPWAADTQYF.

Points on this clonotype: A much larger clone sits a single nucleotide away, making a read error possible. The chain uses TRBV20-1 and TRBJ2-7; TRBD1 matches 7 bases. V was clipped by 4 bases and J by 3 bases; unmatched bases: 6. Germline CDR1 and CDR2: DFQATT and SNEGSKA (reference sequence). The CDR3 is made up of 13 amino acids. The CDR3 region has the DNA TGCAGTGCTAATCGGGACAGAATCTACGAGCAGTACTTC. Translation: CSANRDRIYEQYF.

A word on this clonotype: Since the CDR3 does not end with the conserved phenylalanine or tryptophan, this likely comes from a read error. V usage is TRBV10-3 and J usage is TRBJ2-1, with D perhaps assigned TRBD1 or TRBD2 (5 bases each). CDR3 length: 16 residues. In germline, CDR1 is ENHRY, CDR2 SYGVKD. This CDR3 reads CSISDGEGRPYNEQFL. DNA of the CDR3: TGTTCCATCAGTGACGGAGAGGGGCGTCCCTACAATGAGCAGTTCTTG.

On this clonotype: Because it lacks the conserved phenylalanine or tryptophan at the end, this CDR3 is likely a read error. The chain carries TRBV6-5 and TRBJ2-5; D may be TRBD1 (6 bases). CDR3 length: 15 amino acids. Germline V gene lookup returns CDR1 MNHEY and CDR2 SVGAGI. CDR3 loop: CTSSSHSDRRETQYS. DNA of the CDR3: TGTACCAGCAGCTCCCATTCGGACAGACGAGAGACCCAGTACTCC.

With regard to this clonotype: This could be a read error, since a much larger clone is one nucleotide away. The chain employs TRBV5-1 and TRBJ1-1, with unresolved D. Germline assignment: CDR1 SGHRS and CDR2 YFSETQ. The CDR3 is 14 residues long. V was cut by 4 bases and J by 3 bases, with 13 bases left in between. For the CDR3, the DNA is TGCGCCAGCAGCACTGTACAGATGGACACTGAAGCTTTCTTT. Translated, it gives CASSTVQMDTEAFF.

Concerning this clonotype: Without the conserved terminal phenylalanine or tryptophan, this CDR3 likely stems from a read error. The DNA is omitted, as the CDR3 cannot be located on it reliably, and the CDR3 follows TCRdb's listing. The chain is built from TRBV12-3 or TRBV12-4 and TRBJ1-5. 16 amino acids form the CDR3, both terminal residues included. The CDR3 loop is CASSFKAFGGKQPQHS.

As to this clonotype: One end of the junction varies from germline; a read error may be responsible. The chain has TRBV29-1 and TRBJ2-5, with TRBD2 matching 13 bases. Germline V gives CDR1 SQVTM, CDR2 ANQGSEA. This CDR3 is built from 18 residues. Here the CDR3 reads CNVEFYSTSGGKQENQYF. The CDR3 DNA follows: TGCAACGTTGAATTCTATTCGACTAGCGGGGGGAAACAAGAGAACCAGTACTTC.

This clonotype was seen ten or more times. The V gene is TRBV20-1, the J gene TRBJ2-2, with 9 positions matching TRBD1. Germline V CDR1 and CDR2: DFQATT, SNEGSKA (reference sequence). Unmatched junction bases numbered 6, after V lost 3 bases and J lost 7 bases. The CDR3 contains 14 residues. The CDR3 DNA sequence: TGCAGTGCTAGTTGGACAGGGGCGTACGGGGAGCTGTTTTTT. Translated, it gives CSASWTGAYGELFF.

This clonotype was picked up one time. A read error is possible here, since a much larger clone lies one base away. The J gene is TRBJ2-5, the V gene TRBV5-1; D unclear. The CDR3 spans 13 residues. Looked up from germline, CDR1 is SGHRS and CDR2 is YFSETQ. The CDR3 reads CASSLAQQETRYF. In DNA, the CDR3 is TGCGCCAGCAGCTTGGCGCAACAAGAGACCCGGTACTTC.

CDR3 in DNA: TGCAGCGTCCATGAGGGACTTCTAGGCGAGCAGTACTTC. It encodes CSVHEGLLGEQYF. The genes are TRBV20-1 and TRBJ2-7; D possibly corresponds to TRBD2 (6 bases). CDR1 is DFQATT and CDR2 is SNEGSKA in the germline V gene (reference sequence). The CDR3 totals 13 residues.

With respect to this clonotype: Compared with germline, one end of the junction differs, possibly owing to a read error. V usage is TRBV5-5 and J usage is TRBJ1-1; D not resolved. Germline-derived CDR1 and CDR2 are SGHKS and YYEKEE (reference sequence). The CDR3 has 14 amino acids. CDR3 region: CASSVDPQRIEAIF. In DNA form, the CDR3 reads TGTGCCAGCAGCGTGGACCCCCAGCGCATTGAAGCTATCTTT.